Below are 13 T cell receptor beta chains sequenced from a single sample in a study of control samples from healthy donors and cancer patients (dated by TCRdb to about 2020). Library preparation used the immunoSEQ multiplex PCR assay. Drawn from immuneACCESS, this table holds only the in-frame rearrangements with V and J called that TCRdb kept. Clones are partly lost; checked studies trace under half to an unresolved V gene and leave the rest unexplained. The sample table contains roughly 120,000 clones; only one count was recorded for roughly 91% of them. 1.7% of the sample rests with the top ten. Sequencing input: PBMCs. The receptor source for this set is a man over 45 with head and neck cancer.

DNA for the CDR3: TGTGCCAGCAGCCGGGACAGCACCTACGAGCAGTACTTC. Translation gives CASSRDSTYEQYF. The V and J genes are TRBV7-2 and TRBJ2-7; 7 nucleotides agree with TRBD1. V trimming: 5 bases; J trimming: 2 bases; junction bases outside the gene matches: 3. Looked up from germline, CDR1 is SGHTA and CDR2 is FQGNSA. This CDR3 region has 13 residues. The full variable domain, completed using reference TRBV7-2 and TRBJ2-7, is GAGVSQSPSNKVTEKGKDVELRCDPISGHTALYWYRQSLGQGLEFLIYFQGNSAPDKSGLPSDRFSAERTGGSVSTLTIQRTQQEDSAVYLCASSRDSTYEQYFGPGTRLTVT.

This chain links TRBV25-1 with TRBJ2-3; TRBD2 might be the D (5 bases). The CDR3 totals 13 residues. Deletions cut 5 bases from V and 1 base from J, with 7 bases between. Germline V gene sequence: CDR1 MGHDK, CDR2 SYGVNS. CDR3 amino acids: CASSPAGTDTQYF. The CDR3 nucleotides are TGTGCCAGCAGTCCAGCGGGCACAGATACGCAGTATTTT.

J is TRBJ2-1 and V is TRBV19; 10 nucleotides align to TRBD1. This CDR3 contains 15 residues. Trimming at V came to 5 bases and at J to 7 bases, leaving 8 bases not matched to a gene. CDR1 and CDR2 from the germline V gene are LNHDA and SQIVND (reference sequence). CDR3 sequence: CASSPLTGGLNEQFF. In DNA, the CDR3 is TGTGCCAGTAGTCCCTTGACAGGGGGCCTTAATGAGCAGTTCTTC.

V and J are TRBV5-4 and TRBJ1-2; 12 bases match TRBD1. The CDR3 is 16 residues long. Germline trimming cut 4 bases from V and 4 bases from J; bases unmatched to any gene: 8. Germline assignment: CDR1 SGHNT and CDR2 YYREEE (reference sequence). The CDR3 nucleotides read TGTGCCAGCAGCCCCCCCGGGACAGGGGGCGGCTATGGCTACACCTTC. As protein: CASSPPGTGGGYGYTF.

The V gene is TRBV18, the J gene TRBJ2-1; TRBD1 agrees at 7 bases. Trimming took 4 bases from V and 10 from J; bases not matched to a gene: 10. Germline V gives CDR1 KGHSH, CDR2 LQKENI. The CDR3 consists of 14 residues. This CDR3 is CASSQGGATDEQFF. The CDR3 bases are TGTGCCAGCTCACAAGGGGGCGCGACCGACGAGCAGTTCTTC. The full variable domain, rest sourced from reference TRBV18 and TRBJ2-1, is NAGVMQNPRHLVRRRGQEARLRCSPMKGHSHVYWYRQLPEEGLKFMVYLQKENIIDESGMPKERFSAEFPKEGPSILRIQQVVRGDSAAYFCASSQGGATDEQFFGPGTRLTVL.

This clone was seen only once. The chain couples TRBV19 to TRBJ2-5; D not certain. The CDR3 sequence is 13 residues long. The ends were cut back, 3 bases at V and 2 bases at J, with 7 bases in the middle. Germline values: CDR1 LNHDA, CDR2 SQIVND (reference sequence). CDR3 residues: CASSIGFQETQYF. The CDR3 DNA reads TGTGCCAGTAGTATCGGGTTTCAAGAGACCCAGTACTTC.

The chain combines TRBV5-6 with TRBJ1-1, with unresolved D. The V end lost 0 bases, the J end lost 4 bases, and 25 bases lay between the germline ends. Germline V gene data show CDR1 as SGHDT and CDR2 as YYEEEE. This CDR3 spans 19 amino acids. This CDR3 reads CASSLGSGQRLLGFTEAFF. Written as DNA, the CDR3 is TGTGCCAGCAGCTTGGGAAGTGGGCAGCGGCTATTGGGATTCACTGAAGCTTTCTTT.

The J gene is TRBJ1-1, the V gene TRBV19; D is unresolved. CDR1 is LNHDA, CDR2 SQIVND, per germline (reference sequence). Trimming cost V 1 base and J 1 base, with 13 bases left between them. This CDR3 has 16 amino acids. The CDR3 coding sequence is TGTGCCAGTAGTATAGGTCGGGTACACCGGAACACTGAAGCTTTCTTT. Protein product: CASSIGRVHRNTEAFF.

The chain recombines TRBV18 with TRBJ2-5, with a tentative D call TRBD2 (5 bases). Germline V gives CDR1 KGHSH, CDR2 LQKENI. The CDR3 sequence is 14 residues long. The germline V and J ends were trimmed by 2 bases and 4 bases, with 11 bases remaining between them. The CDR3: CASSPSGYLETQYF. In DNA, the CDR3 is TGTGCCAGCTCACCATCGGGGTACCTAGAGACCCAGTACTTC.

This clone showed up just once. V and J are TRBV6-1 and TRBJ2-7, with D maybe TRBD1 (6 bases). Looked up from germline, CDR1 is MNHNS and CDR2 is SASEGT. The V gene lost 2 bases and the J gene lost 4 bases, with 9 bases spanning the gap. The CDR3 has 13 amino acids. The CDR3 sequence is CASSERQGYEQYF. In nucleotides, the CDR3 is TGTGCCAGCAGTGAACGGCAGGGGTACGAGCAGTACTTC.

The chain uses TRBV19 and TRBJ1-6; D not resolved. This CDR3 has 16 amino acids. The germline gives CDR1 LNHDA, CDR2 SQIVND (reference sequence). Trimming stripped 6 bases from V and 11 bases from J, with 23 bases between. CDR3 in DNA: TGTGCCAGTAGACCACCACACCGATCTTCTAGGACACCCCTCCACTTT. It codes for CASRPPHRSSRTPLHF.

CDR3 in amino acids: CASSQGQGGTEAFF. For the CDR3, the DNA is TGTGCCAGCTCTCAGGGACAGGGGGGAACTGAAGCTTTCTTT. This chain links TRBV18 with TRBJ1-1; TRBD1 matches at 11 bases. With V trimmed by 6 bases and J by 5 bases, 5 bases remained unmatched. The V gene's germline CDR1 is KGHSH and CDR2 LQKENI. There are 14 residues in the CDR3.

The chain links TRBV12-3 or TRBV12-4 to TRBJ2-5; D is unclear. The CDR3 extends over 13 amino acids. The V and J ends lost 8 bases and 2 bases respectively, with 12 bases between them. CDR3 DNA: TGTGCCAGCCGGAACAGCTTTCAAGAGACCCAGTACTTC. It translates to CASRNSFQETQYF.